This T cell receptor (beta chain) was obtained from a study of siplizumab effects on memory and regulatory T cells. Only a few counts were recorded for this clone. The protocol was immunoSEQ multiplex PCR, while the TCRdb copy is restricted to in-frame clones and leaves out a portion. Of roughly 100,000 clones in the sample, 96% are singletons; the top ten hold roughly 0.031%. This TCR derives from a human donor in good health. The sequencing sample was made of naive CD4+ T cells sorted from blood.

CDR3 sequence (DNA): TGTGCCAGCTCACCCGAACAGGGGGGGAGTTCACCCCTCCACTTT. As protein: CASSPEQGGSSPLHF. This sequence joins TRBV18 and TRBJ1-6, with 8 positions matching TRBD1. V shed 3 bases, J shed 9 bases, and the junction held 7 bases outside the gene matches. Germline lookup yields CDR1 KGHSH and CDR2 LQKENI. There are 15 residues in the CDR3.